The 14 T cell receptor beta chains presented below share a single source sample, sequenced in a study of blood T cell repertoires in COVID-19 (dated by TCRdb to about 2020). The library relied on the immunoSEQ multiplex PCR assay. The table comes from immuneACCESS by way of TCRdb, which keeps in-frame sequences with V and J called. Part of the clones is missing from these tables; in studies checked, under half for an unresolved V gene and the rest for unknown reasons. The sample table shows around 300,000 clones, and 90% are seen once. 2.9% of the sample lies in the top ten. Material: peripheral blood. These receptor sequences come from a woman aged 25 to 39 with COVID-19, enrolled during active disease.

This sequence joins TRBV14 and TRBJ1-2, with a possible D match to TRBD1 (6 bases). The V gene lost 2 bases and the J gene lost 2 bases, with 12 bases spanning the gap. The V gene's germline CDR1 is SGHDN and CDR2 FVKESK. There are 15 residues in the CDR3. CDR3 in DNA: TGTGCCAGCAGCCAAAGGGTAACAGGGAACTATGGCTACACCTTC. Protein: CASSQRVTGNYGYTF.

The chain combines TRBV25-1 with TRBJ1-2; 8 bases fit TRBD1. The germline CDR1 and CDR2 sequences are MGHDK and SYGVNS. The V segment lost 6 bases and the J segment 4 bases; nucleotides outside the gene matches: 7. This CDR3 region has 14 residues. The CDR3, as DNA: TGTGCCAGCAGGGGCGCGGGACAGGTCTATGGCTACACCTTC. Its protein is CASRGAGQVYGYTF.

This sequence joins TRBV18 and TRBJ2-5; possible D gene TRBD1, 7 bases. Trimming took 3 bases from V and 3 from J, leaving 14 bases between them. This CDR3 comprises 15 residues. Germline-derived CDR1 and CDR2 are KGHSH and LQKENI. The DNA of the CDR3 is TGTGCCAGCTCACCCGCGGGACAGTTGGAAGAGACCCAGTACTTC. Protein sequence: CASSPAGQLEETQYF.

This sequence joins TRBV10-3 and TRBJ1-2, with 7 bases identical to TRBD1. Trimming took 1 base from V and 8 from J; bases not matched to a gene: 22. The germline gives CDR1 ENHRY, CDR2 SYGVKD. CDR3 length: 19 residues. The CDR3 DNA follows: TGTGCCATCAGTGAGTTCGAAGGGGGCGGTACAAGGACGGGATGGGGCTACACCTTC. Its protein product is CAISEFEGGGTRTGWGYTF.

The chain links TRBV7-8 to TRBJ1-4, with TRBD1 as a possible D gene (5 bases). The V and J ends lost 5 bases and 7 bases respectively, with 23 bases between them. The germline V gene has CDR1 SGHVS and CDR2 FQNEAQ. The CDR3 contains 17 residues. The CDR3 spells CASSRMGGGVPFEKLFF. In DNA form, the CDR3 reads TGTGCCAGCAGCCGGATGGGGGGGGGAGTTCCCTTTGAAAAACTGTTTTTT.

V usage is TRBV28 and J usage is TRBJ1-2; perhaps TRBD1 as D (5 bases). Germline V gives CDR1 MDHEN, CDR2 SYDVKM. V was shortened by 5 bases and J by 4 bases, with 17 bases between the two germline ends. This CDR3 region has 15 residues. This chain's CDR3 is CASSPPNTRVYGYTF. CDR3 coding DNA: TGTGCCAGCAGTCCTCCGAATACCAGGGTCTATGGCTACACCTTC.

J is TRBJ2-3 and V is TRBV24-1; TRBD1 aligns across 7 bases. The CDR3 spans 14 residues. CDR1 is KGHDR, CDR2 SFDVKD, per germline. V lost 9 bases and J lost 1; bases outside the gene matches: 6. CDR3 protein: CATGTGVGTDTQYF. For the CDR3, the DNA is TGTGCCACCGGCACAGGGGTTGGCACAGATACGCAGTATTTT.

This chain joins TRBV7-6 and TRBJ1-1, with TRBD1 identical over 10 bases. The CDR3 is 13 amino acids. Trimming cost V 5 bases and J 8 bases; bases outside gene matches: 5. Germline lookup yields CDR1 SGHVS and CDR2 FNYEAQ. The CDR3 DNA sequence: TGTGCCAGCAGCAAAGACAGGGGGCGAGAAGCTTTCTTT. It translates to CASSKDRGREAFF.

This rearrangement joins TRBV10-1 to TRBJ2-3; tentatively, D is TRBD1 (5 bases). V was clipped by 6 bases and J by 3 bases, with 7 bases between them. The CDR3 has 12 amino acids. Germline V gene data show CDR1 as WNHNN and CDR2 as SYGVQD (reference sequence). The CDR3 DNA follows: TGCGCCAGCAGCGACAGTACAGATACGCAGTATTTT. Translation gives CASSDSTDTQYF.

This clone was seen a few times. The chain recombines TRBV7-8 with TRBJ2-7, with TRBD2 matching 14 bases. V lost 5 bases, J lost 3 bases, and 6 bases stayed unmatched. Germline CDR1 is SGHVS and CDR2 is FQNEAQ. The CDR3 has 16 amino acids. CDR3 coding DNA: TGTGCCAGCAGCCTGGGACTAGCGGGAGCTGGCTACGAGCAGTACTTC. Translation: CASSLGLAGAGYEQYF.

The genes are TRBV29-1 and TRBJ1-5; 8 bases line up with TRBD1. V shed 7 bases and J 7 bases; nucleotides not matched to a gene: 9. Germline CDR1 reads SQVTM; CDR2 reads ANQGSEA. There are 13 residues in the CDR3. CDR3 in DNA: TGCAGCGCATCCGCAGGGGGCGGGCAGCCCCAGCATTTT. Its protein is CSASAGGGQPQHF.

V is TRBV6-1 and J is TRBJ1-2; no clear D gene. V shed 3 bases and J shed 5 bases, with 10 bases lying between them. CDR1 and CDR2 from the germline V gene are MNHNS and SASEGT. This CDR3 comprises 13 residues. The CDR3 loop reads CASSEVSRYGYTF. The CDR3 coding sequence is TGTGCCAGCAGTGAGGTTAGCCGGTATGGCTACACCTTC.

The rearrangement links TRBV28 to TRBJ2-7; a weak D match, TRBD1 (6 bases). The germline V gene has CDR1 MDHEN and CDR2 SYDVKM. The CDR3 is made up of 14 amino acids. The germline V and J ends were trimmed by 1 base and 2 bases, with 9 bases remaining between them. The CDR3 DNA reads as TGTGCCAGCAGTTTATCACAGGGAGCCTACGAGCAGTACTTC. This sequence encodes CASSLSQGAYEQYF.

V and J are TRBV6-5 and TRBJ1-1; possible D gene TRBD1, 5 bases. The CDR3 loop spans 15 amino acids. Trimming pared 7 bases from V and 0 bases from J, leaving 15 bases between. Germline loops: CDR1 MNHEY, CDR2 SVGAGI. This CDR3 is CASTQEGRVNTEAFF. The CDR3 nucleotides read TGTGCCAGCACTCAAGAAGGCAGGGTGAACACTGAAGCTTTCTTT.